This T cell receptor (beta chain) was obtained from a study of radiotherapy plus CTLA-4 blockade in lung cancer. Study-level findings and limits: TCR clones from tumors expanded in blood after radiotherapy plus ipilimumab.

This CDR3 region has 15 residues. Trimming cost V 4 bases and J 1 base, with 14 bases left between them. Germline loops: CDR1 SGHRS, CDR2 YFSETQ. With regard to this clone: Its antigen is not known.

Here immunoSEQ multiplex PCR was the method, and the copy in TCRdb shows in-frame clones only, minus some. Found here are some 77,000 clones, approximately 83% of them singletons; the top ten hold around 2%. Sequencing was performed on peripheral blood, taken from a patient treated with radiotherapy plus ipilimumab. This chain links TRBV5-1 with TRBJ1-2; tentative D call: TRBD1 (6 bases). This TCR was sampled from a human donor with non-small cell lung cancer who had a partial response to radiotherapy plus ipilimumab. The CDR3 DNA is TGCGCCAGCAGCGTTGGGACACAGAATAACTATGGCTACACCTTC. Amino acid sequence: CASSVGTQNNYGYTF.